Listed here are 26 T cell receptor beta chains from one sample, sequenced in a study of T cell repertoires in cytomegalovirus infection. TCRdb reprocessed the reads via MiXCR and lists one record per CDR3 protein. The data hold 100,000 to 150,000 distinct CDR3 sequences, with roughly 25% observed a single time. These receptors are not linked to any known antigen. Source material: PBMCs, sequenced either directly or after in vitro stimulation (not recorded which). These receptors all stem from a human donor in good health (CMV status not recorded). Some clones in this sample may be carry-over from other donors' samples.

This chain joins TRBV12-5 and TRBJ1-2; perhaps TRBD1 as D (5 bases). Trimming took 5 bases from V and 8 from J, leaving 21 bases between them. The length of the CDR3 is 15 residues. Germline CDR1 and CDR2: LGHNT and FRNRAP. Here the CDR3 DNA reads TGTGCTAGTGGTCCCTCTGGAGGGGCTACTGAGGGCTACACCTTC. This translates into CASGPSGGATEGYTF.

This clonotype was detected ten times or more. V is TRBV6-2 or TRBV6-3 and J is TRBJ2-3, with 15 bases that match TRBD2. There are 18 residues in the CDR3. Looked up from germline, CDR1 is MNHEY and CDR2 is SVGEGT. V shed 6 bases, J shed 2 bases, and the junction held 9 bases outside the gene matches. CDR3 protein: CASRLGLAGGRATDTQYF. The CDR3 DNA reads TGTGCCAGCAGGCTCGGACTAGCGGGAGGGAGGGCCACAGATACGCAGTATTTT.

This sequence joins TRBV12-3 or TRBV12-4 and TRBJ2-7, with a weak D call TRBD2 (6 bases). The CDR3 runs 14 residues. V was pared by 0 bases and J by 2 bases, with 8 bases between. The CDR3 sequence: CASSLAGGAYEQYF. DNA of the CDR3: TGTGCCAGCAGTTTAGCGGGAGGTGCCTACGAGCAGTACTTC.

The V and J genes are TRBV4-1 and TRBJ2-5; D is unclear. The CDR3 runs 16 residues. Trimming pared 0 bases from V and 0 bases from J, leaving 11 bases between. CDR1 is MGHRA, CDR2 YSYEKL, per germline. CDR3 amino acids: CASSQESPTHQETQYF. The DNA for the CDR3 is TGCGCCAGCAGCCAAGAATCGCCGACTCACCAAGAGACCCAGTACTTC.

This clonotype was seen at least ten times. The J gene is TRBJ1-3, the V gene TRBV7-2; D unclear. The CDR3 extends over 13 amino acids. Germline V gene data show CDR1 as SGHTA and CDR2 as FQGNSA. V shed 5 bases and J shed 1 base, with 6 bases lying between them. Here the CDR3 DNA reads TGTGCCAGCAGCCCGGAATCTGGAAACACCATATATTTT. Its protein is CASSPESGNTIYF. Based on the CDR3 plus reference TRBV7-2 and TRBJ1-3, the full variable domain is GAGVSQSPSNKVTEKGKDVELRCDPISGHTALYWYRQSLGQGLEFLIYFQGNSAPDKSGLPSDRFSAERTGGSVSTLTIQRTQQEDSAVYLCASSPESGNTIYFGEGSWLTVV.

This clonotype has a handful of counts. The CDR3 nucleotides are TGTGCCAGCCATCCCGCCAGAAGCGAAAATACGCAGTATTTT. Its protein product is CASHPARSENTQYF. The chain joins TRBV6-2 or TRBV6-3 to TRBJ2-3; D is uncertain. The ends were cut back, 8 bases at V and 7 bases at J, with 19 bases in the middle. This CDR3 has 14 residues. CDR1 is MNHEY and CDR2 is SVGEGT in the germline V gene.

The rearrangement joins TRBV5-5 to TRBJ2-7; 9 bases line up with TRBD2. Trimming at V came to 4 bases and at J to 7 bases, leaving 18 bases not matched to a gene. Germline CDR1 reads SGHKS; CDR2 reads YYEKEE (reference sequence). This CDR3 region has 17 residues. In DNA form, the CDR3 reads TGTGCCAGCAGCGGACCCGGGGTGCGGGAGGGCCTTGAAGAGCAGTACGTC. Its protein product is CASSGPGVREGLEEQYV.

This clonotype was recorded many times. The chain links TRBV7-2 to TRBJ2-7; no reliable D call. Looked up from germline, CDR1 is SGHTA and CDR2 is FQGNSA. V was trimmed by 1 base and J by 0 bases, leaving 10 bases between them. CDR3 length: 15 residues. The CDR3 spells CASSLDSASSYEQYF. CDR3 DNA sequence: TGTGCCAGCAGCTTAGACAGCGCGTCCTCCTACGAGCAGTACTTC.

The table lists this clonotype with a few counts. The CDR3 loop is CASSHDRGLYEQYF. CDR3 DNA: TGCGCCAGCAGCCATGACAGGGGACTCTACGAGCAGTACTTC. The rearrangement uses TRBV5-1 and TRBJ2-7; 8 bases match TRBD1. The CDR3 covers 14 residues. J gave up 3 bases and V 4 bases, and 6 bases lay outside the gene matches. Germline V gene data show CDR1 as SGHRS and CDR2 as YFSETQ.

The chain carries TRBV5-6 and TRBJ2-7, with 7 bases identical to TRBD1. This CDR3 contains 13 residues. V trimming: 0 bases; J trimming: 7 bases; junction bases outside the gene matches: 4. Germline CDR1 reads SGHDT; CDR2 reads YYEEEE. Here the CDR3 DNA reads TGTGCCAGCAGCTTGGCAACGGACAGGGAGCAGTACGTC. Encoded protein: CASSLATDREQYV.

DNA of the CDR3: TGTGCCGGAGAAGCGCTTGGCTATGGCTACACCTTC. This gives the protein CAGEALGYGYTF. This chain uses TRBV28 with TRBJ1-2; D not resolved. The CDR3 is 12 residues long. Trimming took 11 bases from V and 4 from J, leaving 14 bases between them. Germline V gene lookup returns CDR1 MDHEN and CDR2 SYDVKM.

The gene calls are TRBV7-9 and TRBJ2-2, with a weak D call TRBD1 (6 bases). V lost 0 bases to trimming and J lost 5 bases, with 19 bases between them. Germline CDR1 reads SEHNR; CDR2 reads FQNEAQ (reference sequence). This CDR3 comprises 18 residues. The CDR3 is CASSLAFPLRTATGELFF. CDR3 sequence (DNA): TGTGCCAGCAGCTTAGCCTTCCCCCTTAGGACAGCAACCGGGGAGCTGTTTTTT.

This clonotype showed up many times. The chain joins TRBV7-8 to TRBJ1-1; D remains ambiguous. The germline V gene encodes CDR1 SGHVS and CDR2 FQNEAQ. V lost 1 base and J lost 1, with 7 bases in between. The CDR3 extends over 14 amino acids. The CDR3 loop reads CASSLDRQNTEAFF. CDR3 in DNA: TGTGCCAGCAGCTTAGACAGACAGAACACTGAAGCTTTCTTT.

This clonotype has ten or more counts. The chain employs TRBV27 and TRBJ2-2, with 7 bases identical to TRBD1. Germline trimming cut 5 bases from V and 4 bases from J; bases unmatched to any gene: 10. The germline V gene has CDR1 MNHEY and CDR2 SMNVEV (reference sequence). The length of the CDR3 is 16 residues. CDR3 nucleotides: TGTGCCAGCAGTCTATACGACAGGGCGGCCACCGGGGAGCTGTTTTTT. Translated, it gives CASSLYDRAATGELFF.

V is TRBV19 and J is TRBJ2-2; no reliable D call. The V gene lost 0 bases and the J gene lost 4 bases, with 6 bases spanning the gap. The CDR3 has 14 residues. Looked up from germline, CDR1 is LNHDA and CDR2 is SQIVND (reference sequence). The CDR3 spells CASSIELLTGELFF. The CDR3 bases are TGTGCCAGTAGTATAGAACTCCTCACCGGGGAGCTGTTTTTT.

This clonotype was observed a handful of times. V usage is TRBV6-2 or TRBV6-3 and J usage is TRBJ2-1; D remains ambiguous. CDR1 is MNHEY and CDR2 is SVGEGT in the germline V gene. The length of the CDR3 is 14 residues. V was cut by 7 bases and J by 5 bases, with 15 bases left in between. CDR3 in amino acids: CASTQGRKHNEQFF. CDR3 in DNA: TGTGCCAGCACCCAAGGGCGGAAACACAATGAGCAGTTCTTC.

The sample holds many counts of this clonotype. This sequence joins TRBV19 and TRBJ2-2; TRBD1 matches 9 bases. The germline gives CDR1 LNHDA, CDR2 SQIVND (reference sequence). CDR3 length: 15 amino acids. Trimming took 10 bases from V and 6 from J; bases not matched to a gene: 12. Here the CDR3 DNA reads TGTGCCACCACGTCCCGGGACAGGGCGGCCGGGGAGCTGTTTTTT. Translated, it gives CATTSRDRAAGELFF.

V and J are TRBV4-1 and TRBJ1-5, with D possibly being TRBD1 (5 bases). Trimming left V 1 base short and J 13 bases short, with 14 bases between. The CDR3 totals 13 residues. Germline CDR1 MGHRA, CDR2 YSYEKL. This CDR3 is CASSQGQGRSQHF. The CDR3 bases are TGCGCCAGCAGCCAAGGGCAGGGAAGATCTCAGCATTTT.

As for this clonotype: The junction and the germline gene differ at one end; a read error may be behind it. CDR3: CASSRLAGGNTGELFF. CDR3 coding DNA: TGTGCCAGCAGCCGCCTCGCGGGAGGTAACACCGGGGAGCTGTTTTTT. The chain has TRBV4-1 and TRBJ2-2; TRBD2 matches 8 bases. This CDR3 is built from 16 residues. CDR1 is MGHRA and CDR2 is YSYEKL in the germline V gene.

The chain employs TRBV6-1 and TRBJ2-3, with 9 bases aligning to TRBD2. The germline V gene encodes CDR1 MNHNS and CDR2 SASEGT. The CDR3 is 14 residues long. Unmatched junction bases numbered 7, after V lost 6 bases and J lost 6 bases. DNA for the CDR3: TGTGCCAGCAGAGCGGGACTAGCCGGGGATACGCAGTATTTT. Encoded protein: CASRAGLAGDTQYF.

V is TRBV12-3 or TRBV12-4 and J is TRBJ2-3, with a tentative D call TRBD2 (6 bases). Trimming shortened V by 1 base and J by 0 bases, and 8 bases separated the two germline ends. The CDR3 totals 15 residues. CDR3 protein: CASSLGGRSTDTQYF. The CDR3 DNA reads TGTGCCAGCAGTTTAGGGGGGAGGAGCACAGATACGCAGTATTTT.

Notes on this clonotype: This may stem from a read error, because a much larger clone lies one nucleotide away. The rearrangement uses TRBV19 and TRBJ2-4, with 7 bases lining up with TRBD1. Losses at the gene ends were 5 bases for V and 6 bases for J; bases not matched to a gene: 7. The CDR3 runs 14 residues. Germline lookup yields CDR1 LNHDA and CDR2 SQIVND (reference sequence). CDR3 coding DNA: TGTGCCAGTAGTCCACAGGGGACCGTAAACATTCAGTACTTC. This translates into CASSPQGTVNIQYF.

The J gene is TRBJ2-7, the V gene TRBV4-3, with TRBD2 matching over 10 bases. The CDR3 runs to 16 residues. From germline, CDR1 is LGHNA and CDR2 YSLEER. V gave up 1 base and J gave up 2 bases; unmatched junction bases: 5. CDR3 DNA: TGCGCCAGCAGCCAAGTAGGAGCGGGAGGGCCCTACGAGCAGTACTTC. Residues: CASSQVGAGGPYEQYF.

This clonotype was seen ten or more times. This rearrangement joins TRBV11-2 to TRBJ2-1; TRBD2 agrees at 14 bases. This CDR3 is built from 19 residues. From germline, CDR1 is SGHAT and CDR2 FQNNGV. V dropped 1 base and J dropped 7; count of bases not matched to a gene: 12. DNA for the CDR3: TGTGCCAGCAGCTTAGCAAGGACTAGCGGGAGGCTAAGTCGGAATGAGCAGTTCTTC. Its protein product is CASSLARTSGRLSRNEQFF.

This chain joins TRBV6-2 or TRBV6-3 and TRBJ2-1; D remains ambiguous. CDR1 and CDR2 from the germline V gene are MNHEY and SVGEGT. Trimming pared 6 bases from V and 3 bases from J, leaving 15 bases between. There are 15 residues in the CDR3. The CDR3: CASRTDREGYNEQFF. The CDR3 DNA reads as TGTGCCAGCAGAACCGACCGAGAAGGCTACAATGAGCAGTTCTTC.

The J gene is TRBJ2-7, the V gene TRBV2, with 11 positions matching TRBD2. The CDR3 totals 14 residues. Germline loops: CDR1 SNHLY, CDR2 FYNNEI. The V segment lost 9 bases and the J segment 6 bases; nucleotides outside the gene matches: 10. CDR3 DNA sequence: TGTGCCAGGGGGACTAGCGGTTTTGGCGCCGAGCAGTACTTC. Protein sequence: CARGTSGFGAEQYF. Filled out from reference TRBV2 and TRBJ2-7, the complete variable domain reads EPEVTQTPSHQVTQMGQEVILRCVPISNHLYFYWYRQILGQKVEFLVSFYNNEISEKSEIFDDQFSVERPDGSNFTLKIRSTKLEDSAMYFCARGTSGFGAEQYFGPGTRLTVT.